The present T cell receptor beta chain was sequenced within a study of T cell repertoires in cytomegalovirus infection. Study context: A matching HLA type, together with CMV infection, was signaled by public TCR beta signatures. General observations from the study: Predominance within the ex vivo response was attributable to HLA-C-restricted CMV-specific TCR beta clonotypes. Identification of carriers of CMV plus the relevant HLA was achieved through cumulative public TCR beta family frequency.

TCRdb ran MiXCR on the reads and lists one entry per CDR3 protein. Among around 290,000 distinct CDR3 sequences listed, about 25% were seen once. This clonotype was seen at least ten times. Its antigen is still unknown. Germline V CDR1 and CDR2: MNHNS, SASEGT. CDR3 size: 15 residues. J lost 2 bases, V lost 10 bases, and 12 bases had no gene match. The V and J genes are TRBV6-1 and TRBJ1-1, with TRBD1 identical over 8 bases. Specimen: PBMCs. The receptor's source is a human donor in good health (CMV status not recorded). Some clones in this sample may be carry-over from other donors' samples. In DNA form, the CDR3 reads TGTGCCACGAGCCCCAATACAGGGGGAAACACTGAAGCTTTCTTT. Residues: CATSPNTGGNTEAFF.